This TCR beta chain was observed in a study of T cell repertoires in cytomegalovirus infection. Study observations and caveats: The ex vivo response was dominated by HLA-C-restricted CMV-specific TCR beta clonotypes. Individuals carrying CMV plus the relevant HLA were identified by cumulative frequency of public TCR beta families.

MiXCR, run by TCRdb on the reads, gives a single entry per CDR3 protein. In the table there are about 440,000 distinct CDR3 sequences, roughly 30% of which are singletons. This clonotype was recorded many times. Its cognate antigen is unknown. The CDR3 spans 15 residues. CDR1 and CDR2 from the germline V gene are MNHNS and SASEGT. The V gene lost 7 bases and the J gene lost 1 base, with 16 bases spanning the gap. This clonotype originated in a human donor in good health (CMV status not recorded). Some clones in this sample may be carry-over from other donors' samples. Sequencing was carried out using PBMCs. The rearrangement links TRBV6-1 to TRBJ1-1; TRBD1 is a possible D gene (6 bases). This CDR3 is CASIGQPLTNTEAFF. CDR3 DNA sequence: TGTGCCAGCATTGGACAGCCGCTGACGAACACTGAAGCTTTCTTT.